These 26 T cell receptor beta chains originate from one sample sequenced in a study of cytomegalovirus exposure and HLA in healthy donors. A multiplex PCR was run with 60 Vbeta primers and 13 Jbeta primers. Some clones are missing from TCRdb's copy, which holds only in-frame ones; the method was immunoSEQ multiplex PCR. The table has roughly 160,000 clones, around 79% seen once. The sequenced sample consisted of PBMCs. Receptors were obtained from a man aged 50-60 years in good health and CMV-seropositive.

The CDR3: CASSPGQTYEQYF. The CDR3 DNA is TGTGCCAGCTCACCGGGACAGACCTACGAGCAGTACTTC. The chain is built from TRBV18 and TRBJ2-7; 7 bases map to TRBD1. V was clipped by 3 bases and J by 2 bases; unmatched bases: 1. This CDR3 is built from 13 residues. CDR1 and CDR2 (germline): KGHSH, LQKENI. The full variable domain, in which reference TRBV18 and TRBJ2-7 provide the parts outside the CDR3, is NAGVMQNPRHLVRRRGQEARLRCSPMKGHSHVYWYRQLPEEGLKFMVYLQKENIIDESGMPKERFSAEFPKEGPSILRIQQVVRGDSAAYFCASSPGQTYEQYFGPGTRLTVT.

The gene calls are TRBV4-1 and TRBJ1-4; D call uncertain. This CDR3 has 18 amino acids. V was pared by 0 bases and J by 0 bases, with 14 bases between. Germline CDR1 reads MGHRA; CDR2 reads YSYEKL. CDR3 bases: TGCGCCAGCAGCCAAGAAATGGTAACAGTTGCAACTAATGAAAAACTGTTTTTT. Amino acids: CASSQEMVTVATNEKLFF.

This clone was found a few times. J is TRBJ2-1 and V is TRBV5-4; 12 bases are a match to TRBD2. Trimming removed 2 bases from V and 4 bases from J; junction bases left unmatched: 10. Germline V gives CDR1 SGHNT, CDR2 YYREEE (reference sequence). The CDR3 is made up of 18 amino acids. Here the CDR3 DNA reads TGTGCCAGCAGCTTTTGGCTAGCGGGGGGGCCCAGTTACAATGAGCAGTTCTTC. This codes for CASSFWLAGGPSYNEQFF.

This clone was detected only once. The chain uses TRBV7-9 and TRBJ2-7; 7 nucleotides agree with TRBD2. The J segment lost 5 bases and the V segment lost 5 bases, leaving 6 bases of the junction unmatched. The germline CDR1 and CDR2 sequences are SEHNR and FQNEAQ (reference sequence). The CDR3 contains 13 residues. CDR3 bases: TGTGCCAGCAGCCCATATGGGGGGGACGAGCAGTACGTC. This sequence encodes CASSPYGGDEQYV.

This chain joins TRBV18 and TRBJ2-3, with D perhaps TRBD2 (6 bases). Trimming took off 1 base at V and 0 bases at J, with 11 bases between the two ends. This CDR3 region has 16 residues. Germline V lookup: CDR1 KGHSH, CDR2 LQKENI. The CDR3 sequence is CASSPRAGRSTDTQYF. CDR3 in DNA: TGTGCCAGCTCACCACGTGCGGGGCGCAGCACAGATACGCAGTATTTT.

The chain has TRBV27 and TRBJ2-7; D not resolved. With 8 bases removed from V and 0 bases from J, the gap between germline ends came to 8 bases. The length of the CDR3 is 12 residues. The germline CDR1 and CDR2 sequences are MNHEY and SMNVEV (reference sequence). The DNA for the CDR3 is TGTGCCAGCTTTTCCAGCTCCTACGAGCAGTACTTC. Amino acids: CASFSSSYEQYF.

The CDR3 sequence is CASSVAVWGQNTEAFF. The CDR3 DNA sequence: TGTGCCAGCAGCGTTGCGGTTTGGGGGCAAAACACTGAAGCTTTCTTT. The V gene is TRBV9, the J gene TRBJ1-1, with a possible D match to TRBD1 (6 bases). The V end was cut by 2 bases, the J end by 2 bases, with 16 bases between. CDR3 length: 16 residues. CDR1 SGDLS and CDR2 YYNGEE come from the germline V gene.

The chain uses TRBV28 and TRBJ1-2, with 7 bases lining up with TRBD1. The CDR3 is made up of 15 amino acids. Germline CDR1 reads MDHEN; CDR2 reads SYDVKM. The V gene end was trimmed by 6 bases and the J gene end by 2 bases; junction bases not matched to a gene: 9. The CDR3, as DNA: TGTGCCAGCAGGCCAACAGGGGATAACAACTATGGCTACACCTTC. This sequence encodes CASRPTGDNNYGYTF.

This CDR3 is CASSPALTGPQETQYF. CDR3 bases: TGTGCCAGCAGCCCCGCCCTGACAGGCCCCCAAGAGACCCAGTACTTC. V usage is TRBV5-6 and J usage is TRBJ2-5; D is perhaps TRBD1 (6 bases). Germline lookup yields CDR1 SGHDT and CDR2 YYEEEE. V shed 4 bases and J shed 1 base, with 17 bases lying between them. This CDR3 is 16 amino acids long. Supplemented by reference TRBV5-6 and TRBJ2-5, the full variable domain reads DAGVTQSPTHLIKTRGQQVTLRCSPKSGHDTVSWYQQALGQGPQFIFQYYEEEERQRGNFPDRFSGHQFPNYSSELNVNALLLGDSALYLCASSPALTGPQETQYFGPGTRLLVL.

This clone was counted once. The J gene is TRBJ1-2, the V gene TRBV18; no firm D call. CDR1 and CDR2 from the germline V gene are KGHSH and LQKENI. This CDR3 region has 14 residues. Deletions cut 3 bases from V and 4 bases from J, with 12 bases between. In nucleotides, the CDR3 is TGTGCCAGCTCACCTCCACGGACTATCTATGGCTACACCTTC. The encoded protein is CASSPPRTIYGYTF.

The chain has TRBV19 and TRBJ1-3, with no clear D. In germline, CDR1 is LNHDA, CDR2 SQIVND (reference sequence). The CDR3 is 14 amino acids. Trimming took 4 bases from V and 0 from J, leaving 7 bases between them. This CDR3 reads CASSTSYSGNTIYF. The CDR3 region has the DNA TGTGCCAGTAGTACGAGCTACTCTGGAAACACCATATATTTT.

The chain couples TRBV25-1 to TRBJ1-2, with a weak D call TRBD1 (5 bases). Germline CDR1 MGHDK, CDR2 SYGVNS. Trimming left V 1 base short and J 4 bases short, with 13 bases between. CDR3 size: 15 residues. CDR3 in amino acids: CASSESSGPPYGYTF. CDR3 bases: TGTGCCAGCAGTGAATCCTCAGGGCCTCCCTATGGCTACACCTTC.

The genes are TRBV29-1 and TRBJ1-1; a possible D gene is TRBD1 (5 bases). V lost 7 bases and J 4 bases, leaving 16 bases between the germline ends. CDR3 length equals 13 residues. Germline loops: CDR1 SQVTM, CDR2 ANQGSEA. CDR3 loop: CSAKFMGGTEAFF. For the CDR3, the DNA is TGCAGCGCCAAGTTTATGGGGGGCACTGAAGCTTTCTTT.

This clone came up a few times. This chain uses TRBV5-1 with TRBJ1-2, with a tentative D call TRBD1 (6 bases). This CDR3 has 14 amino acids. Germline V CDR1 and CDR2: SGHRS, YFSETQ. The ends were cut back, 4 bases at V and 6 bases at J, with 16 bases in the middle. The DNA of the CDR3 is TGCGCCAGCAGCGCATGGGCAGGGGTCGATGGCTACACCTTC. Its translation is CASSAWAGVDGYTF.

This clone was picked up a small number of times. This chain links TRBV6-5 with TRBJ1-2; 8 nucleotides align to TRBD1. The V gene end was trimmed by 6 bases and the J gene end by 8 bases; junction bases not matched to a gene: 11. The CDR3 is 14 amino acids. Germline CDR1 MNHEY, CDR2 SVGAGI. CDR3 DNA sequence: TGTGCCAGCAGATCAACCGGGACAGGTCTCGGCTACACCTTC. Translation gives CASRSTGTGLGYTF.

The CDR3 sequence is CASSAVPTGGGETQYF. The DNA of the CDR3 is TGCGCCAGCAGCGCCGTACCGACAGGGGGTGGGGAGACCCAGTACTTC. This chain connects TRBV5-1 to TRBJ2-5; 9 nucleotides align to TRBD1. Germline values: CDR1 SGHRS, CDR2 YFSETQ. There are 16 residues in the CDR3. The V and J ends lost 4 bases and 5 bases, in that order; junction bases with no gene match: 12.

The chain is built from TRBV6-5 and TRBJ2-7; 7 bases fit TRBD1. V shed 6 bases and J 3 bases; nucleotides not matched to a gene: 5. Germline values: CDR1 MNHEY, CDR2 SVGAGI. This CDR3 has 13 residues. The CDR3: CASRLRDSYEQYF. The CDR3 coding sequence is TGTGCCAGCAGACTCCGGGACAGCTACGAGCAGTACTTC.

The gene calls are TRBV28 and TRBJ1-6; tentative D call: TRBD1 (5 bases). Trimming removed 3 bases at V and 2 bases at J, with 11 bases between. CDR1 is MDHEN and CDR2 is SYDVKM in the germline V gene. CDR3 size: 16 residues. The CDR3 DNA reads TGTGCCAGCAGTTTGTGGGCAGGGACCTATAATTCACCCCTCCACTTT. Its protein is CASSLWAGTYNSPLHF.

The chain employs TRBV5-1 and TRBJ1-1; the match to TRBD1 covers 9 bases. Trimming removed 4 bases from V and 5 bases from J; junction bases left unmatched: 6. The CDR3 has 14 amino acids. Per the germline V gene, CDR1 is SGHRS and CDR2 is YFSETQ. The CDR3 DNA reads TGCGCCAGCAGCAACACCGGGACAGGGACTGAAGCTTTCTTT. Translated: CASSNTGTGTEAFF.

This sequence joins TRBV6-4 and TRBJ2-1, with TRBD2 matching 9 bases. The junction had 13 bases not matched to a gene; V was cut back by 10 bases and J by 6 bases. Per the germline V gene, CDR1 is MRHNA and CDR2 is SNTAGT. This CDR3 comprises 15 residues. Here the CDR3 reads CATQQAGGLLNEQFF. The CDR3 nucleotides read TGTGCCACCCAGCAAGCGGGGGGTCTGCTCAATGAGCAGTTCTTC.

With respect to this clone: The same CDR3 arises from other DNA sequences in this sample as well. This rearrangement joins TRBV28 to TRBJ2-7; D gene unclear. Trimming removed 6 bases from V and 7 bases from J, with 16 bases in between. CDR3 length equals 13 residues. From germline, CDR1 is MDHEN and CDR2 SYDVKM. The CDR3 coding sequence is TGTGCCAGCAGCTTGAAGTTTTCTAGGGAGCAGTACGTC. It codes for CASSLKFSREQYV.

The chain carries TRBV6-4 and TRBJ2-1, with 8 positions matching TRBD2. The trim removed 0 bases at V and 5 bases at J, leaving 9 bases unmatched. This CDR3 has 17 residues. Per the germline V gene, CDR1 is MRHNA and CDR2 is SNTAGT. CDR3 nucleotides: TGTGCCAGCAGTGACTCGATTTCTCCGGGGGGGAACAATGAGCAGTTCTTC. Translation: CASSDSISPGGNNEQFF.

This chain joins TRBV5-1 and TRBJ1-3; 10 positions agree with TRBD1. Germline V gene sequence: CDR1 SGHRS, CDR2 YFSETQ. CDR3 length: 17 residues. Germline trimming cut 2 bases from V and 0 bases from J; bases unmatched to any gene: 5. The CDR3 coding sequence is TGCGCCAGCAGCTTACACCGGACAGGGGGCTCTGGAAACACCATATATTTT. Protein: CASSLHRTGGSGNTIYF.

This chain's CDR3 is CASLSGGRKNIQYF. The DNA of the CDR3 is TGTGCCAGCCTTAGCGGGGGGAGGAAAAACATTCAGTACTTC. The genes are TRBV28 and TRBJ2-4; TRBD2 aligns across 10 bases. The length of the CDR3 is 14 residues. From germline, CDR1 is MDHEN and CDR2 SYDVKM. V lost 8 bases, J lost 4 bases, and 5 bases stayed unmatched.

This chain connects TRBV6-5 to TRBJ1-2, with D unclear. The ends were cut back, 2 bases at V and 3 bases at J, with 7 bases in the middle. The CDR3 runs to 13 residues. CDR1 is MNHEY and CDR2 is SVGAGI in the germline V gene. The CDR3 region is CASSYEVHYGYTF. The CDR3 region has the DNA TGTGCCAGCAGTTACGAGGTACACTATGGCTACACCTTC.

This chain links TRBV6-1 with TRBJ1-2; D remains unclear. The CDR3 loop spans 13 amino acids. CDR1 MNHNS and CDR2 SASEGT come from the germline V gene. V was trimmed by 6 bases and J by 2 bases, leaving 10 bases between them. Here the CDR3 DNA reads TGTGCCAGCAGCTTACAGTTGAACTATGGCTACACCTTC. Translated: CASSLQLNYGYTF.